Reported below is one TCR beta chain. This sample was included in a study of blood T cell repertoires in COVID-19. Across the whole study: T cells, B-cell-depleted T cells, or PBMCs provided the cDNA or gDNA that served as material.

This CDR3 has 16 amino acids. CDR1 is LGHDT and CDR2 is YNNKEL in the germline V gene (reference sequence). V lost 4 bases, J lost 5 bases, and 15 bases lay in between. Seattle participants joined during active infection and were tracked over time. Methods used by the authors: How many nucleated cells were present was estimated from reference gene primer amplification. Method: immunoSEQ multiplex PCR; TCRdb's copy keeps in-frame clones and lacks some. Clone size and the V and J calls come from that table; the DNA yielded D and trimming. The repertoire holds roughly 440,000 clones, around 89% seen once, with around 13% in the top ten.

This chain uses TRBV3-1 (or the pseudogene TRBV3-2) with TRBJ1-6, with D unclear. The sequencing sample was made of peripheral blood. The sequence was obtained from a woman aged 45-60 years with COVID-19, enrolled during active disease. The chain's CDR3 is CASSPYLISNNSPLHF. Here the CDR3 DNA reads TGTGCCAGCAGCCCCTACCTAATTTCAAATAATTCACCCCTCCACTTT.